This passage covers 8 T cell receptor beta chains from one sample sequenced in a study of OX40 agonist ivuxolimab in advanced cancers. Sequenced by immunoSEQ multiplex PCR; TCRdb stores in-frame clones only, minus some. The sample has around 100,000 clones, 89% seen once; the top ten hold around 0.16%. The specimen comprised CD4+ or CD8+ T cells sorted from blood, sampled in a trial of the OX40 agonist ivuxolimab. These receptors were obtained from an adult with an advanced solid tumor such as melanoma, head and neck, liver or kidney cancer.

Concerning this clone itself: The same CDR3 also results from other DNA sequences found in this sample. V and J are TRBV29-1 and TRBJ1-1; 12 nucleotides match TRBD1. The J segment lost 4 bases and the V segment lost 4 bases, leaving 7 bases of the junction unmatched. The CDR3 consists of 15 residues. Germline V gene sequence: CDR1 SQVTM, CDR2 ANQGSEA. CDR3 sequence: CSVAPGTGGGTEAFF. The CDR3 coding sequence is TGCAGCGTTGCCCCCGGGACAGGGGGCGGCACTGAAGCTTTCTTT.

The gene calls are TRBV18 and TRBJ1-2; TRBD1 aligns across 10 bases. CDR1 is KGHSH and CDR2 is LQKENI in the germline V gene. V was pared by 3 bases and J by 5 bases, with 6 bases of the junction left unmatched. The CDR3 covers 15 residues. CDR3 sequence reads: CASSPRQGASYGYTF. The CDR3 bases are TGTGCCAGCTCACCGAGACAGGGGGCTTCGTATGGCTACACCTTC.

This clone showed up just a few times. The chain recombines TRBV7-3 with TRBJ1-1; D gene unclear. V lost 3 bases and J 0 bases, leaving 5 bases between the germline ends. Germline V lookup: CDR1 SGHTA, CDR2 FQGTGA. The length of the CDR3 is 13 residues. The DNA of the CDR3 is TGTGCCAGCAGCTTTAGACTGAACACTGAAGCTTTCTTT. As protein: CASSFRLNTEAFF. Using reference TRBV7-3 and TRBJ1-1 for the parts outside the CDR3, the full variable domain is GAGVSQTPSNKVTEKGKYVELRCDPISGHTALYWYRQSLGQGPEFLIYFQGTGAADDSGLPNDRFFAVRPEGSVSTLKIQRTERGDSAVYLCASSFRLNTEAFFGQGTRLTVV.

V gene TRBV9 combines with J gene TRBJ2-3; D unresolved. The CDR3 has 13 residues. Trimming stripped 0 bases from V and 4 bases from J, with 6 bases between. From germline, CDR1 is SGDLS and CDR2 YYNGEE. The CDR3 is CASSVEGPDTQYF. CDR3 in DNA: TGTGCCAGCAGCGTAGAAGGGCCAGATACGCAGTATTTT.

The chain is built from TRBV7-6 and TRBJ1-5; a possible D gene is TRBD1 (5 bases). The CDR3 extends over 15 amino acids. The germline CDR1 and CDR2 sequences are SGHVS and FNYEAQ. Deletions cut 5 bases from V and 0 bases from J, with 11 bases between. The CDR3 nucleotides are TGTGCCAGCAGCGCGCATGGGGCTAGCAATCAGCCCCAGCATTTT. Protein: CASSAHGASNQPQHF.

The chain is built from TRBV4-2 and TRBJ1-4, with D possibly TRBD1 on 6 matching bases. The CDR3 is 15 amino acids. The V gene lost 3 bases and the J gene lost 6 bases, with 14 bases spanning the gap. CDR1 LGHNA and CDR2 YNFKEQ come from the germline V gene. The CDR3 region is CASSHRQAWDEKLFF. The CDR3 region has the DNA TGTGCCAGCAGCCACCGACAGGCTTGGGATGAAAAACTGTTTTTT.

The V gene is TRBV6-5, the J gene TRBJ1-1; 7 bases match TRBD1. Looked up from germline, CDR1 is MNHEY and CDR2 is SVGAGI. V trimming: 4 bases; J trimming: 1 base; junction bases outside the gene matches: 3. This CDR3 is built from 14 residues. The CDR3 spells CASSSQGTNTEAFF. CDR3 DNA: TGTGCCAGCAGTTCACAGGGGACGAACACTGAAGCTTTCTTT.

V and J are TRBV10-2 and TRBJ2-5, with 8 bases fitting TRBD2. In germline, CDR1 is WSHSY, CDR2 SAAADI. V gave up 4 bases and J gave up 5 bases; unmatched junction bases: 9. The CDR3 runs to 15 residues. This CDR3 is CASSVGAGVGETQYF. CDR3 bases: TGCGCCAGCAGTGTTGGAGCGGGAGTTGGCGAGACCCAGTACTTC.